This T cell receptor beta chain was found in a study of OX40 agonist ivuxolimab in advanced cancers. Study context: Patients got intravenous ivuxolimab at 0.01 to 10 mg/kg every 2 weeks. Having had anti-PD-1, anti-PD-L1 or anti-CTLA-4 therapy before was allowed, and over 35% had some. In three patients, partial responses were observed, one with hepatocellular carcinoma and two with cutaneous melanoma.

In regard to this clone: The antigen is undetermined.

V dropped 6 bases and J dropped 7 bases, with 15 bases sitting between them. The CDR3 totals 14 residues. Looked up from germline, CDR1 is MGHDK and CDR2 is SYGVNS. Sequenced by immunoSEQ multiplex PCR; TCRdb stores in-frame clones only, minus some. The sample lists roughly 100,000 clones; 70% to 90% were seen once. The study's findings and limits: The authors also found low normalized T-cell clonal expansion in some nonresponders.

The V gene is TRBV25-1, the J gene TRBJ1-4; TRBD1 is a possible D gene (5 bases). The sequence was obtained from an adult with an advanced solid tumor such as melanoma, head and neck, liver or kidney cancer. The sequences come from CD4+ or CD8+ T cells sorted from blood, collected in a trial of the OX40 agonist ivuxolimab. CDR3 coding DNA: TGTGCCAGCAGCGGCCCAGGGAGTGGTGAAAAACTGTTTTTT. This encodes CASSGPGSGEKLFF.